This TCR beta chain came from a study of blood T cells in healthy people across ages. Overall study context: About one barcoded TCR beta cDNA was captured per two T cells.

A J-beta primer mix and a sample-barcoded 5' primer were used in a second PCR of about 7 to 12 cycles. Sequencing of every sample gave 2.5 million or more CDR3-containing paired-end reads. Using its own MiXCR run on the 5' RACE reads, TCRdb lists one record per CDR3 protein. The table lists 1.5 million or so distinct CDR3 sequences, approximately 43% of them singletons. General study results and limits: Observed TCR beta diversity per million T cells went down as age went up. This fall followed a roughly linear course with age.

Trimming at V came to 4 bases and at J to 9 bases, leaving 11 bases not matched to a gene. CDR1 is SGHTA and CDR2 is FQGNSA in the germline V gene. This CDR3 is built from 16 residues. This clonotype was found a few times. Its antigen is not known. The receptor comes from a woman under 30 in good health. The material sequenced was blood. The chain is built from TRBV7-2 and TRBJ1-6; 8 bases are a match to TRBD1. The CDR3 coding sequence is TGTGCCAGCAGCTCCACTCGGGACAGGCCAAGTTCACCCCTCCACTTT. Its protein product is CASSSTRDRPSSPLHF.